The sequence of this TCR beta chain was determined in a study of blood T cell repertoires in COVID-19. Sequenced by immunoSEQ multiplex PCR; TCRdb stores in-frame clones only, minus some. The sample holds fewer than 100,000 clones, roughly nine tenths seen once. The TCR originated in a man at least 80 years old in a cohort sampled during active COVID-19. Sample: peripheral blood.

CDR3 sequence (DNA): TGTGCCACCAGCAGAGCTGGGGGGAACTATGGCTACACCTTC. Its protein is CATSRAGGNYGYTF. V usage is TRBV15 and J usage is TRBJ1-2; possibly TRBD1 for D (5 bases). Between the trimmed V and J ends, which lost 1 base and 2 bases, there was a span of 8 bases. CDR1 and CDR2 (germline): LNHNV, YYDKDF (reference sequence). The CDR3 has 14 residues.